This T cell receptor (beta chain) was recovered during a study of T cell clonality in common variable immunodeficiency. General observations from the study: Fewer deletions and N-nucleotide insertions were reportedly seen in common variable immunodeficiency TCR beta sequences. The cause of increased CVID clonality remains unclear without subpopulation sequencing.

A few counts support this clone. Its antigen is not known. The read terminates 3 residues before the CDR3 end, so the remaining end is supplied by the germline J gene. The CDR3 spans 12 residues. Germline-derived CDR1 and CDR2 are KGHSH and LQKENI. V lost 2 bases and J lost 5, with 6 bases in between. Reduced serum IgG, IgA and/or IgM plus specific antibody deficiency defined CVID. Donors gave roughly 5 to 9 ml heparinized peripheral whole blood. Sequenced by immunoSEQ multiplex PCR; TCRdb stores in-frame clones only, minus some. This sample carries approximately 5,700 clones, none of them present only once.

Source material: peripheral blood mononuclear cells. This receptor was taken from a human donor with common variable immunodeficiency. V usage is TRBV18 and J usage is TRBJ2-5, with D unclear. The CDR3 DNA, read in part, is TGTGCCAGCTCACCAGTAATGGAGACC. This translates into CASSPVMET. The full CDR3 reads CASSPVMETQYF.